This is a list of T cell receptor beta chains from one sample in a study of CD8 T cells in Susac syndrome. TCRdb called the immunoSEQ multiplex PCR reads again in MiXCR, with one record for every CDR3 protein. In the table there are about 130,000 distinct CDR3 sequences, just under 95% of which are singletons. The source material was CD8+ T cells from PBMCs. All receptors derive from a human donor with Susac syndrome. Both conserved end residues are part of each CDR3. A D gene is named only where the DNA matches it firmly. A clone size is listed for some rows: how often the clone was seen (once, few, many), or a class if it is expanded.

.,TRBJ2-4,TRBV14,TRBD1,TGTGCCAGCAGCCAAAGCCCGGACAGGGGTCAAGCCAAAAACATTCAGTACTTC,CASSQSPDRGQAKNIQYF
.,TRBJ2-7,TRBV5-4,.,TGTGCCAGCAGCTGGGGTCACGGGAGTGTCTACGAGCAGTACTTC,CASSWGHGSVYEQYF
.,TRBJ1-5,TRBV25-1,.,TGTGCCAGCAGTGAATCCGGGGCAGCGGGTCAGCCCCAGCATTTT,CASSESGAAGQPQHF
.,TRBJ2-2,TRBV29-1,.,TGCAGCGTTCGCCAGGCGAACACCGGGGAGCTGTTTTTT,CSVRQANTGELFF
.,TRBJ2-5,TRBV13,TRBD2,TGTGCCAGCAGCCCAGGACTAGCGGGAGGGAAGACCCAGTACTTC,CASSPGLAGGKTQYF
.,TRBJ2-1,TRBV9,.,TGTGCCAGCAGCGTAGTGGAAAGCTCCTACAATGAGCAGTTCTTC,CASSVVESSYNEQFF
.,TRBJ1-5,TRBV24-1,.,TGTGCCACCAGTGATTCCACAATGGGATGGTTTCAGCCCCAGCATTTT,CATSDSTMGWFQPQHF
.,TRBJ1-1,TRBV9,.,TGTGCCAGCAGCGACGGTTACAGGGAGGACACTGAAGCTTTCTTT,CASSDGYREDTEAFF
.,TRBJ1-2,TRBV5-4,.,TGTGCCAGCAGCTTGAGTGCTCTATATGGCTACACCTTC,CASSLSALYGYTF
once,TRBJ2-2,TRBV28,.,TGTGCCAGCAGTACCTACATAAGGACAGGCGATCCTGGGGGGACCGGGGAGCTGTTTTTT,CASSTYIRTGDPGGTGELFF
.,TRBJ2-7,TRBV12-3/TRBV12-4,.,TGTGCCAGCAGTTTTGTAGAGGGCGAGCAGTACTTC,CASSFVEGEQYF
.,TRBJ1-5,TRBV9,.,TGTGCCAGCAGCGTAGGAGGGGATAGCAATCAGCCCCAGCATTTT,CASSVGGDSNQPQHF
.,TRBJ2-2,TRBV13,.,TGTGCCAGCAGCTTAGGAGGAGGCGGGGAGCTGTTTTTT,CASSLGGGGELFF
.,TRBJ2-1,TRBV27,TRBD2,TGTGCCAGCAGCCGTATGACTAGCGGATCCTACAATGAGCAGTTCTTC,CASSRMTSGSYNEQFF
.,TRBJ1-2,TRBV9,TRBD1,TGTGCCAGCAGCCCTGGGGACAGGGCACTTAGTTCTAACTATGGCTACACCTTC,CASSPGDRALSSNYGYTF
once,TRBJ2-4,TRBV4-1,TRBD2,TGCGCCAGCAGCCAGCTAGCGGTAGCCAAAAACATTCAGTACTTC,CASSQLAVAKNIQYF